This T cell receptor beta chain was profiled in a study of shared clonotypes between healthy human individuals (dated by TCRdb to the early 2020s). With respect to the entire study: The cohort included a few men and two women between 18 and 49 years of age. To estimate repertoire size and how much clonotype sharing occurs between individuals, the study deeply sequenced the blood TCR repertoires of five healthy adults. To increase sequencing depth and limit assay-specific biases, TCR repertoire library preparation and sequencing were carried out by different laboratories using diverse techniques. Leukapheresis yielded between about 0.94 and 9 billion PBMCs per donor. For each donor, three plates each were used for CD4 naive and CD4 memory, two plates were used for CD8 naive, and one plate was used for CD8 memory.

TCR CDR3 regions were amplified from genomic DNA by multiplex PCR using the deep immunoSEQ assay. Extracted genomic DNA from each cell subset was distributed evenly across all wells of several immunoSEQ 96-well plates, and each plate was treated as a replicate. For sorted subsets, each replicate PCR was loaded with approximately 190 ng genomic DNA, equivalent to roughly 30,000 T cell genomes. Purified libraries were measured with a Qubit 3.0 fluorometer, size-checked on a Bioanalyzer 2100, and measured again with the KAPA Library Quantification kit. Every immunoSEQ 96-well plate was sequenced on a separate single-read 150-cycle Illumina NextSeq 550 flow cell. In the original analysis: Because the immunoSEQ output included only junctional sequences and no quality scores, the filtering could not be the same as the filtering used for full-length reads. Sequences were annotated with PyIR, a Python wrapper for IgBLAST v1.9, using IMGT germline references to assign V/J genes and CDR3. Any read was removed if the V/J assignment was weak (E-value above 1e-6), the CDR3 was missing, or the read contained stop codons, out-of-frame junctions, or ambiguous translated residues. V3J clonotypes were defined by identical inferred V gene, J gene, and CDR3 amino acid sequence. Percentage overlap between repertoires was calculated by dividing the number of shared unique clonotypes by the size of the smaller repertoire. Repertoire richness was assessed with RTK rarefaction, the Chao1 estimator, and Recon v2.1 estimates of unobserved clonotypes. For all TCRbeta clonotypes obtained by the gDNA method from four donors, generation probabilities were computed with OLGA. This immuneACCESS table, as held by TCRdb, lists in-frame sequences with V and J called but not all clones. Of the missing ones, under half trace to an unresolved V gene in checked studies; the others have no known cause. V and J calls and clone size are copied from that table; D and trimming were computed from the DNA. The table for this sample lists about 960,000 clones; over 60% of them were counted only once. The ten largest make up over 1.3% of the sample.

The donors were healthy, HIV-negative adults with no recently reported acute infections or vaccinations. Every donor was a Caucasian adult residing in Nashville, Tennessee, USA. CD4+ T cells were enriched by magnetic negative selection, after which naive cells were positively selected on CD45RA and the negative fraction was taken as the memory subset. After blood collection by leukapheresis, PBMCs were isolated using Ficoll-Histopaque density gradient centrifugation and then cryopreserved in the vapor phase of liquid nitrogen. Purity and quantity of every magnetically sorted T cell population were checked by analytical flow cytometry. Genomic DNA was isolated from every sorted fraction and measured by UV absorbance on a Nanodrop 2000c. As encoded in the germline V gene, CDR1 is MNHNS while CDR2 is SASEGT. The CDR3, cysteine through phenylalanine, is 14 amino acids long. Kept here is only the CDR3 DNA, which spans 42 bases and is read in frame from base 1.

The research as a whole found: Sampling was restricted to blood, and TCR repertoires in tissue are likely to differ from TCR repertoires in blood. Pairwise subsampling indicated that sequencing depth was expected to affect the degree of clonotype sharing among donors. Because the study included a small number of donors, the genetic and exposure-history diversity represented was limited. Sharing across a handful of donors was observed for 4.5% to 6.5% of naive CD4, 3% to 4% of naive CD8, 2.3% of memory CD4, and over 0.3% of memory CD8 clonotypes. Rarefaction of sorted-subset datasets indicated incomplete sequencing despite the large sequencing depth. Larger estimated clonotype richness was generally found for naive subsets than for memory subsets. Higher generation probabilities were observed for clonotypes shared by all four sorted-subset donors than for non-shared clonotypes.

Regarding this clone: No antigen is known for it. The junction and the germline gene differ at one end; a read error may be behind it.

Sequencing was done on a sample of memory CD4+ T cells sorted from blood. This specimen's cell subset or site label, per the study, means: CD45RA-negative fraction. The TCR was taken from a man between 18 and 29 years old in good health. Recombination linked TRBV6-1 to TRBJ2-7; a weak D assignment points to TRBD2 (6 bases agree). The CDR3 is CAGSQAGLTYEQYF. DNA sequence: TGTGCCGGCAGTCAGGCGGGGTTGACCTACGAGCAGTACTTC.